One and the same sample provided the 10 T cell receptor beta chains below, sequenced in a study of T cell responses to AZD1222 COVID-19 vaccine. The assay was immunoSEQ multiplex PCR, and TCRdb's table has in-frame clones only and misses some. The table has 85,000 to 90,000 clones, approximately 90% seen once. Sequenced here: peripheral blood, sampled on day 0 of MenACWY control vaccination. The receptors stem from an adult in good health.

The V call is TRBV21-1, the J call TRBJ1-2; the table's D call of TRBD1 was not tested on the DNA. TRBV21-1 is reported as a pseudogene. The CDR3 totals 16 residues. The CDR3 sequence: CASSNLPRDRARGYTF. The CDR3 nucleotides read TGTGCCAGCAGCAATCTACCCCGGGACAGGGCTCGCGGCTACACCTTC.

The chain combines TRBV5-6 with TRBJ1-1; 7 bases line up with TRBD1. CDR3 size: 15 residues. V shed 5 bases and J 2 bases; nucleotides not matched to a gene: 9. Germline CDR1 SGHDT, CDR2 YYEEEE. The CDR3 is CASSLSDRVNTEAFF. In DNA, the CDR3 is TGTGCCAGCAGTCTTAGTGACAGGGTAAACACTGAAGCTTTCTTT.

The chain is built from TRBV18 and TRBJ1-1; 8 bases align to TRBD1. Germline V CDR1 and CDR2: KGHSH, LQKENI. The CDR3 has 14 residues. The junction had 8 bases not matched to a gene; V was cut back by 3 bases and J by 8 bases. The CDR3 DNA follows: TGTGCCAGCTCACCGTCCCAGGGGGCCGCGGAAGCTTTCTTT. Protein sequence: CASSPSQGAAEAFF.

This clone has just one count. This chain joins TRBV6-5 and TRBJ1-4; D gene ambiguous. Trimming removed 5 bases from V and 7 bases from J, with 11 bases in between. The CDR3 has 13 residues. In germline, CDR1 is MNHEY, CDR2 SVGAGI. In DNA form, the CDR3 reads TGTGCCAGCAGTAGGACCGTCAGTGAAAAACTGTTTTTT. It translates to CASSRTVSEKLFF.

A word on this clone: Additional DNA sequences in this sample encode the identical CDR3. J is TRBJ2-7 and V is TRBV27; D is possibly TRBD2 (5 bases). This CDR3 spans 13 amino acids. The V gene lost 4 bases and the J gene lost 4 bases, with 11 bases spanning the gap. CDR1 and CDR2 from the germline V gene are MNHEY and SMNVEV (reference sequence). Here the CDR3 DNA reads TGTGCCAGCAGTTACCGGGATGTTTACGAGCAGTACTTC. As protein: CASSYRDVYEQYF.

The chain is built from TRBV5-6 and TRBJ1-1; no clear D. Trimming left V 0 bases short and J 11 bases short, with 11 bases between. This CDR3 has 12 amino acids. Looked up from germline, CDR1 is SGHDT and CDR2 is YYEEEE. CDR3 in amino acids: CASSLAKGDAFF. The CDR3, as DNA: TGTGCCAGCAGCTTGGCCAAAGGAGATGCTTTCTTT.

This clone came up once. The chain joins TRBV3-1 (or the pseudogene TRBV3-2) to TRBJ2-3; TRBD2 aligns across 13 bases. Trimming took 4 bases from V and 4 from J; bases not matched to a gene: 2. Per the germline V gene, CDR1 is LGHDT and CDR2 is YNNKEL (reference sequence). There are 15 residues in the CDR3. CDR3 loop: CASSRTSGSADTQYF. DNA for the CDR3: TGTGCCAGCAGCCGGACTAGCGGGAGCGCAGATACGCAGTATTTT.

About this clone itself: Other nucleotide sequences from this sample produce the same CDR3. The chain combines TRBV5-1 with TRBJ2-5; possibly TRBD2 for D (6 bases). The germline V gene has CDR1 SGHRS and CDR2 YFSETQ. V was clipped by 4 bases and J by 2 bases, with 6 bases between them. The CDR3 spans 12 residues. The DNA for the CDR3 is TGCGCCAGCAGCCGGGGGCAAGAGACCCAGTACTTC. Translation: CASSRGQETQYF.

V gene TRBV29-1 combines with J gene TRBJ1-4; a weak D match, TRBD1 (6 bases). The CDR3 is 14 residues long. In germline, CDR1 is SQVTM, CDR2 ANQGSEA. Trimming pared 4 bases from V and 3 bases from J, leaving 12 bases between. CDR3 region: CSVVAGTSNEKLFF. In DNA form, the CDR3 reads TGCAGCGTTGTCGCCGGGACATCTAATGAAAAACTGTTTTTT.

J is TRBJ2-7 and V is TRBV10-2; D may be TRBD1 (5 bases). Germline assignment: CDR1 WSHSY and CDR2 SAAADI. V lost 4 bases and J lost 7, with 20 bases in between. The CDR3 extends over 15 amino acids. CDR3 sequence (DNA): TGCGCCAGCAGTGTGAGCGACAGCCGTTTAAAGGAGCAGTACTTC. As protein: CASSVSDSRLKEQYF.